This TCR beta chain was captured in a study of molecular identifiers for immune sequencing clone quantification. Looking at the study overall: Replicate experiments divided RNA from about 19,000 or 110,000 naive CD8 cells into five parts and sequenced four.

Input for naive CD8 libraries was roughly 20,000 to 1,000,000 sorted cells; the RNA fraction used was 10%, 30% or 50%. Germline CDR1 is WNHNN and CDR2 is SYGVQD (reference sequence). The CDR3 sequence is 14 residues long. V was shortened by 1 base and J by 4 bases, with 10 bases between the two germline ends. Listed TCR primers, together with previously described methods, were used for the bulk TCR libraries. TCRdb re-derived calls from the PCR reads in MiXCR, one entry per CDR3 protein. Found here are roughly 300,000 distinct CDR3 sequences, 24% of them singletons; the top ten hold 0.65% to 0.95%. Regarding the study as a whole: In CMV-specific effectors, clones above 20 copies held over 99% of molecules; naive, under 1%.

This clonotype turned up a few times. No antigen is known for it. Sample: naive CD8+ T cells from blood, with Jurkat cell RNA spiked in. Subset meaning: FACS-sorted CD8+CD4-CCR7+CD45RA+ naive T cells. The V and J genes are TRBV10-1 and TRBJ1-1; D not certain. This clonotype was sampled from a human donor in good health. Some libraries in this study had Jurkat cell RNA spiked in. The CDR3 protein is CASSEFPGPTEAFF. Here the CDR3 DNA reads TGCGCCAGCAGTGAGTTTCCCGGCCCCACTGAAGCTTTCTTT.